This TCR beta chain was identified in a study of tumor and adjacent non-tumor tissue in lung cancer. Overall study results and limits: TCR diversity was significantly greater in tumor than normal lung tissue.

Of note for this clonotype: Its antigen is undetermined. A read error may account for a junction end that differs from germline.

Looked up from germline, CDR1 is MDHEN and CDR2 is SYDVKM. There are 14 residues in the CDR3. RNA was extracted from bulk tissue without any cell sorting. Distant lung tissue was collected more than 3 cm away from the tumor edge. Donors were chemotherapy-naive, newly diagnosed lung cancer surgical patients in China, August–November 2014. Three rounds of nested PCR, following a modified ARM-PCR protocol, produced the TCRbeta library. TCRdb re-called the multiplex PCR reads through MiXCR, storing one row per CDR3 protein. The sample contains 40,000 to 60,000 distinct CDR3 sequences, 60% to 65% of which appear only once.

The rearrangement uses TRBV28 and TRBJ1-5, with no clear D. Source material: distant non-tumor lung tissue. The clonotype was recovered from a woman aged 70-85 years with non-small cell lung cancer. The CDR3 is CSSSSPVGSQPQHF. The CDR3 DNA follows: TGTTCCAGCAGTTCCCCCGTGGGGAGTCAGCCCCAGCATTTT.